The 32 T cell receptor beta chains given below trace back to one sample, sequenced in a study of cytomegalovirus exposure and HLA in healthy donors. PCR primers comprised 60 Vbeta and 13 Jbeta primers. The table came from immunoSEQ multiplex PCR; TCRdb's copy has only in-frame clones and leaves some out. The table shows nearly 65,000 clones, with 73% occurring only once. The sequenced material came from PBMCs. The source is a man aged 45-65 years in good health and CMV-seronegative.

CDR3 loop: CASSLVHSTDTQYF. The CDR3 DNA reads TGTGCCAGCAGCTTAGTCCATTCCACAGATACGCAGTATTTT. This chain joins TRBV7-9 and TRBJ2-3; no definite D call. The V end lost 1 base, the J end lost 2 bases, and 7 bases lay between the germline ends. Germline V lookup: CDR1 SEHNR, CDR2 FQNEAQ (reference sequence). CDR3 length: 14 residues. Together with reference TRBV7-9 and TRBJ2-3, the CDR3 gives the full variable domain: DTGVSQNPRHKITKRGQNVTFRCDPISEHNRLYWYRQTLGQGPEFLTYFQNEAQLEKSRLLSDRFSAERPKGSFSTLEIQRTEQGDSAMYLCASSLVHSTDTQYFGPGTRLTVL.

The chain links TRBV29-1 to TRBJ2-2, with 7 bases aligning to TRBD1. Germline lookup yields CDR1 SQVTM and CDR2 ANQGSEA. Losses at the gene ends were 7 bases for V and 6 bases for J; bases not matched to a gene: 14. This CDR3 comprises 15 residues. The CDR3 nucleotides read TGCAGCGCGCATGCCGGGACAGTTTCGGCCGGGGAGCTGTTTTTT. Residues: CSAHAGTVSAGELFF.

The gene calls are TRBV14 and TRBJ2-5; a weak D match, TRBD2 (6 bases). This CDR3 region has 14 residues. Per germline, CDR1 SGHDN and CDR2 FVKESK. Trimming took 4 bases from V and 1 from J, leaving 10 bases between them. CDR3 region: CASSPRLVQETQYF. The CDR3 bases are TGTGCCAGCAGCCCTAGACTAGTCCAAGAGACCCAGTACTTC.

The chain uses TRBV6-6 and TRBJ2-1; D is perhaps TRBD2 (6 bases). The CDR3 spans 11 residues. Trimming pared 7 bases from V and 9 bases from J, leaving 10 bases between. The germline gives CDR1 MNHNY, CDR2 SVGAGI (reference sequence). CDR3 in amino acids: CASTPGSEQFF. As DNA, the CDR3 is TGTGCCAGCACCCCCGGGAGTGAGCAGTTCTTC.

The chain carries TRBV5-6 and TRBJ1-2; D might be TRBD1 (5 bases). Germline V gene sequence: CDR1 SGHDT, CDR2 YYEEEE. V was trimmed by 6 bases and J by 6 bases, leaving 21 bases between them. The CDR3 runs 15 residues. CDR3 sequence (DNA): TGTGCCAGCATCCCTAGTCTTGGGGGGGTGCATGGCTACACCTTC. Translated: CASIPSLGGVHGYTF.

The chain is built from TRBV5-6 and TRBJ2-7; D may be TRBD2 (6 bases). The CDR3 length is 12 residues. The germline V and J ends were trimmed by 4 bases and 3 bases, with 8 bases remaining between them. Germline loops: CDR1 SGHDT, CDR2 YYEEEE. The CDR3 coding sequence is TGTGCCAGCAGCGCGGGGTACTACGAGCAGTACTTC. This encodes CASSAGYYEQYF.

V and J are TRBV5-6 and TRBJ2-2; 9 bases match TRBD1. Germline lookup yields CDR1 SGHDT and CDR2 YYEEEE. The ends lost 4 bases at V and 4 bases at J; junction bases unmatched: 8. The CDR3 is 16 amino acids. CDR3 sequence: CASSPGQGGVTGELFF. In DNA form, the CDR3 reads TGTGCCAGCAGCCCGGGACAGGGAGGGGTCACCGGGGAGCTGTTTTTT. The full variable domain, completed using reference TRBV5-6 and TRBJ2-2, is DAGVTQSPTHLIKTRGQQVTLRCSPKSGHDTVSWYQQALGQGPQFIFQYYEEEERQRGNFPDRFSGHQFPNYSSELNVNALLLGDSALYLCASSPGQGGVTGELFFGEGSRLTVL.

The rearrangement uses TRBV27 and TRBJ2-4; D is possibly TRBD1 (7 bases). Germline assignment: CDR1 MNHEY and CDR2 SMNVEV (reference sequence). This CDR3 has 15 amino acids. Trimming removed 5 bases from V and 2 bases from J, with 13 bases in between. In DNA form, the CDR3 reads TGTGCCAGCAGTGGTGGAGGGGGCCCCAAAAACATTCAGTACTTC. This codes for CASSGGGGPKNIQYF.

This sequence joins TRBV19 and TRBJ2-4; 14 positions match TRBD2. V was clipped by 5 bases and J by 0 bases; unmatched bases: 9. CDR1 is LNHDA, CDR2 SQIVND, per germline (reference sequence). There are 19 residues in the CDR3. CDR3 in DNA: TGTGCCAGTAGTCAGTACGGGACTAGCGGGGGACTAGCCAAAAACATTCAGTACTTC. Its translation: CASSQYGTSGGLAKNIQYF.

The rearrangement links TRBV5-6 to TRBJ2-1; D remains ambiguous. Deletions cut 1 base from V and 7 bases from J, with 6 bases between. Germline lookup yields CDR1 SGHDT and CDR2 YYEEEE. This CDR3 comprises 12 residues. DNA of the CDR3: TGTGCCAGCAGCTTGCAGTTAAATGAGCAGTTCTTC. This translates into CASSLQLNEQFF.

This chain uses TRBV9 with TRBJ1-1; D is ambiguous. Germline assignment: CDR1 SGDLS and CDR2 YYNGEE. The CDR3 runs to 14 residues. V lost 0 bases and J lost 5, with 11 bases in between. CDR3 nucleotides: TGTGCCAGCAGCGTAGAATACGGAGATACTGAAGCTTTCTTT. Encoded protein: CASSVEYGDTEAFF.

The chain couples TRBV5-4 to TRBJ2-5; 14 bases match TRBD2. The CDR3 has 16 residues. The germline gives CDR1 SGHNT, CDR2 YYREEE (reference sequence). The junction had 5 bases not matched to a gene; V was cut back by 3 bases and J by 4 bases. Here the CDR3 DNA reads TGTGCCAGCAGCTCCGGACTAGCGGGGGGAGGAGAGACCCAGTACTTC. Amino acids: CASSSGLAGGGETQYF.

This clone was seen once. The rearrangement links TRBV19 to TRBJ2-1; 9 bases are shared with TRBD1. J was trimmed by 6 bases and V by 3 bases; bases with no gene match: 3. Per the germline V gene, CDR1 is LNHDA and CDR2 is SQIVND (reference sequence). The CDR3 extends over 14 amino acids. The chain's CDR3 is CASSMGQGVNEQFF. DNA for the CDR3: TGTGCCAGTAGTATGGGACAGGGCGTCAATGAGCAGTTCTTC.

V usage is TRBV25-1 and J usage is TRBJ1-4, with 11 bases lining up with TRBD1. Trimming at V came to 6 bases and at J to 8 bases, leaving 5 bases not matched to a gene. Germline loops: CDR1 MGHDK, CDR2 SYGVNS. CDR3 length: 14 amino acids. The CDR3: CASRLGQGGEKLFF. In nucleotides, the CDR3 is TGTGCCAGCAGGTTGGGACAGGGGGGGGAAAAACTGTTTTTT. The entire variable domain, with the rest obtained from reference TRBV25-1 and TRBJ1-4, is as follows: EADIYQTPRYLVIGTGKKITLECSQTMGHDKMYWYQQDPGMELHLIHYSYGVNSTEKGDLSSESTVSRIRTEHFPLTLESARPSHTSQYLCASRLGQGGEKLFFGSGTQLSVL.

The rearrangement links TRBV5-4 to TRBJ1-1, with TRBD1 identical over 9 bases. J was trimmed by 4 bases and V by 4 bases; bases with no gene match: 8. Germline CDR1 SGHNT, CDR2 YYREEE (reference sequence). The CDR3 extends over 15 amino acids. CDR3: CASSIYNRGLTEAFF. The CDR3 coding sequence is TGTGCCAGCAGCATATACAACAGGGGGCTCACTGAAGCTTTCTTT.

The rearrangement uses TRBV6-1 and TRBJ2-7, with D hard to call. CDR3 length equals 13 residues. Trimming pared 0 bases from V and 0 bases from J, leaving 3 bases between. Germline CDR1 and CDR2: MNHNS and SASEGT. The CDR3 spells CASSEAVSYEQYF. CDR3 DNA: TGTGCCAGCAGTGAAGCCGTCTCCTACGAGCAGTACTTC.

The V and J genes are TRBV6-5 and TRBJ1-1; D gene unclear. Germline lookup yields CDR1 MNHEY and CDR2 SVGAGI. Trimming took 4 bases from V and 1 from J, leaving 10 bases between them. This CDR3 has 14 residues. Here the CDR3 DNA reads TGTGCCAGCAGTTCGGGAGGCGGGAACACTGAAGCTTTCTTT. Translated, it gives CASSSGGGNTEAFF.

In this sample, this clone turned up a few times. This chain links TRBV30 with TRBJ1-1, with TRBD1 identical over 7 bases. V lost 3 bases to trimming and J lost 1 base; unmatched junction nucleotides: 5. Germline CDR1 and CDR2: GTSNPN and SVGIG (reference sequence). CDR3 length: 14 residues. CDR3: CAWRAGTANTEAFF. DNA for the CDR3: TGTGCCTGGAGAGCCGGGACAGCGAACACTGAAGCTTTCTTT.

The DNA of the CDR3 is TGTGCCAGCAGGCGGGGGGATCCAACCCCTCACTATGGCTACACCTTC. Protein sequence: CASRRGDPTPHYGYTF. The V call is TRBV21-1, the J call TRBJ1-2. TRBV21-1 constitutes a pseudogene. The CDR3 length is 16 residues.

V is TRBV5-6 and J is TRBJ2-7, with D tentatively TRBD1 (6 bases). Trimming took 0 bases from V and 6 from J, leaving 10 bases between them. This CDR3 contains 13 residues. From germline, CDR1 is SGHDT and CDR2 YYEEEE. CDR3 residues: CASSLVGAREQYF. The CDR3 nucleotides are TGTGCCAGCAGCTTGGTGGGGGCCCGCGAGCAGTACTTC.

The chain employs TRBV2 and TRBJ2-1; the match to TRBD2 covers 9 bases. V lost 5 bases to trimming and J lost 9 bases; unmatched junction nucleotides: 11. The germline V gene encodes CDR1 SNHLY and CDR2 FYNNEI. This CDR3 has 15 residues. The CDR3 DNA reads as TGTGCCAGCAGTACTAAGCGGGGGGCCCATATTGAGCAGTTCTTC. It codes for CASSTKRGAHIEQFF.

The chain carries TRBV7-9 and TRBJ1-6, with D tentatively TRBD1 (6 bases). The CDR3 covers 17 residues. With 4 bases removed from V and 5 bases from J, the gap between germline ends came to 18 bases. The germline V gene encodes CDR1 SEHNR and CDR2 FQNEAQ (reference sequence). CDR3 sequence reads: CASSSTAGAVNNSPLHF. The CDR3 coding sequence is TGTGCCAGCAGCTCCACGGCAGGGGCGGTGAATAATTCACCCCTCCACTTT. Complete variable domain (other parts from reference TRBV7-9 and TRBJ1-6): DTGVSQNPRHKITKRGQNVTFRCDPISEHNRLYWYRQTLGQGPEFLTYFQNEAQLEKSRLLSDRFSAERPKGSFSTLEIQRTEQGDSAMYLCASSSTAGAVNNSPLHFGNGTRLTVT.

The V call is TRBV9, the J call TRBJ1-3; 7 nucleotides match TRBD1. Germline trimming cut 8 bases from V and 0 bases from J; bases unmatched to any gene: 5. The germline V gene encodes CDR1 SGDLS and CDR2 YYNGEE. The CDR3 extends over 14 amino acids. The CDR3 nucleotides read TGTGCCAGTGGACAGGCCATCTCTGGAAACACCATATATTTT. This gives the protein CASGQAISGNTIYF.

This chain connects TRBV5-1 to TRBJ2-5; D not certain. Germline V gene sequence: CDR1 SGHRS, CDR2 YFSETQ. The CDR3 runs 13 residues. Between the trimmed V and J ends, which lost 1 base and 3 bases, there was a span of 7 bases. CDR3 sequence (DNA): TGCGCCAGCAGCTTGTCCCCTGAAGAGACCCAGTACTTC. This encodes CASSLSPEETQYF.

The chain carries TRBV7-9 and TRBJ2-7; unclear D gene. Per the germline V gene, CDR1 is SEHNR and CDR2 is FQNEAQ (reference sequence). The V end lost 1 base, the J end lost 0 bases, and 10 bases lay between the germline ends. The CDR3 consists of 15 residues. This CDR3 reads CASSLGPEDSYEQYF. CDR3 in DNA: TGTGCCAGCAGCTTAGGTCCTGAGGACTCCTACGAGCAGTACTTC.

The chain is built from TRBV9 and TRBJ1-1; D gene unclear. The length of the CDR3 is 15 residues. Germline CDR1 SGDLS, CDR2 YYNGEE. Trimming took off 1 base at V and 0 bases at J, with 10 bases between the two ends. CDR3 sequence: CASSVSSGLNTEAFF. CDR3 bases: TGTGCCAGCAGCGTATCCTCGGGGTTGAACACTGAAGCTTTCTTT.

Only a few counts were recorded for this clone. The rearrangement uses TRBV10-3 and TRBJ1-1; D perhaps matches TRBD1 (5 bases). The V end lost 11 bases, the J end lost 0 bases, and 13 bases lay between the germline ends. Germline V CDR1 and CDR2: ENHRY, SYGVKD. The CDR3 extends over 13 amino acids. The CDR3 region is CAATDSMNTEAFF. The CDR3 region has the DNA TGTGCCGCAACCGACAGCATGAACACTGAAGCTTTCTTT.

Regarding this clone: In the same sample, other DNA sequences code for this CDR3. V gene TRBV27 combines with J gene TRBJ2-5; D may be TRBD2 (7 bases). Per germline, CDR1 MNHEY and CDR2 SMNVEV (reference sequence). The CDR3 is made up of 15 amino acids. Trimming removed 3 bases from V and 3 bases from J, with 14 bases in between. CDR3 residues: CASSLSPGGKETQYF. The CDR3 nucleotides read TGTGCCAGCAGTTTGAGTCCGGGGGGCAAAGAGACCCAGTACTTC.

This chain joins TRBV6-1 and TRBJ2-7, with TRBD2 as a possible D gene (5 bases). Germline assignment: CDR1 MNHNS and CDR2 SASEGT. The ends were cut back, 2 bases at V and 6 bases at J, with 20 bases in the middle. This CDR3 spans 16 amino acids. CDR3 amino acids: CASSESLGGILGEQYF. CDR3 bases: TGTGCCAGCAGTGAATCGTTAGGAGGAATCCTGGGCGAGCAGTACTTC.

The genes are TRBV5-5 and TRBJ2-7, with TRBD2 matching 9 bases. V lost 2 bases, J lost 2 bases, and 2 bases stayed unmatched. The germline V gene encodes CDR1 SGHKS and CDR2 YYEKEE (reference sequence). The CDR3 spans 14 residues. The CDR3 sequence is CASSLRGGAYEQYF. DNA of the CDR3: TGTGCCAGCAGCTTACGCGGGGGGGCCTACGAGCAGTACTTC.

The V gene is TRBV5-4, the J gene TRBJ1-2, with a tentative D call TRBD1 (6 bases). The CDR3 contains 15 residues. Trimming cost V 1 base and J 4 bases, with 14 bases left between them. Germline-derived CDR1 and CDR2 are SGHNT and YYREEE (reference sequence). In DNA form, the CDR3 reads TGTGCCAGCAGCTTGTTCCCAGGGGACGGCTATGGCTACACCTTC. Protein sequence: CASSLFPGDGYGYTF.

The chain combines TRBV5-4 with TRBJ2-2; D may be TRBD1 (6 bases). Per germline, CDR1 SGHNT and CDR2 YYREEE (reference sequence). CDR3 length: 16 amino acids. V lost 4 bases and J lost 0, with 13 bases in between. The CDR3 DNA reads as TGTGCCAGCAGCCCGTCGGACAGATCGAACACCGGGGAGCTGTTTTTT. Protein product: CASSPSDRSNTGELFF. The full variable domain, completed using reference TRBV5-4 and TRBJ2-2, is ETGVTQSPTHLIKTRGQQVTLRCSSQSGHNTVSWYQQALGQGPQFIFQYYREEENGRGNFPPRFSGLQFPNYSSELNVNALELDDSALYLCASSPSDRSNTGELFFGEGSRLTVL.